Listed below are T cell receptor beta chains from one sample, sequenced in a study of cytomegalovirus exposure and HLA in healthy donors. Sequenced by immunoSEQ multiplex PCR; TCRdb stores in-frame clones only, minus some. Of some 180,000 clones in the sample, roughly four fifths were seen once. Sample: PBMCs. All receptors come from a woman aged 18 to 35 in good health and CMV-seronegative. The CDR3 runs from the conserved cysteine through the conserved F or W. D genes are given only for firm matches. Clone size, where shown, is once, few, many, or a class for clones that have expanded.

length: 17
J: TRBJ2-5
V: TRBV7-9
D: TRBD2
size: -
DNA: TGTTCCAGCAGCCCTGGTGCGGGTAGCGGGAGTAGGGAGACCCAGTACTTC
CDR3: CSSSPGAGSGSRETQYF

length: 12
J: TRBJ2-5
V: TRBV30
D: -
size: -
DNA: TGTGCCTGGAGTCTTGGGGGGGAGACCCAGTACTTC
CDR3: CAWSLGGETQYF

length: 22
J: TRBJ2-7
V: TRBV28
D: TRBD2
size: -
DNA: TGTGCCAGCAGCCAGGGAAGGCTTCGGGGTAGCGGGAGGGCCCCGCCCTTGAGGGAGCAGTACTTC
CDR3: CASSQGRLRGSGRAPPLREQYF

length: 15
J: TRBJ2-2
V: TRBV27
D: -
size: -
DNA: TGTGCCAGCAGTTTATCGGGCACTAACACCGGGGAGCTGTTTTTT
CDR3: CASSLSGTNTGELFF

length: 15
J: TRBJ1-2
V: TRBV25-1
D: -
size: -
DNA: TGTGCCAGCAGTGCGCCGGGACACTCGAACTATGGCTACACCTTC
CDR3: CASSAPGHSNYGYTF

length: 14
J: TRBJ2-1
V: TRBV5-1
D: -
size: -
DNA: TGCGCCAGCAGCGGCTCGGTCGCGGGCAATGAGCAGTTCTTC
CDR3: CASSGSVAGNEQFF

length: 12
J: TRBJ1-1
V: TRBV19
D: -
size: -
DNA: TGTGCCAGTAGGTCGCAGGGTCTTGAAGCTTTCTTT
CDR3: CASRSQGLEAFF

length: 13
J: TRBJ1-2
V: TRBV27
D: -
size: -
DNA: TGTGCCAGCAGTTTCTCCCTTAGTGGAGCCTACACCTTC
CDR3: CASSFSLSGAYTF

length: 17
J: TRBJ2-5
V: TRBV7-2
D: TRBD2
size: -
DNA: TGTGCCAGCAGCTTAAATTCGGGAGGGAGGGGAGGCGAGACCCAGTACTTC
CDR3: CASSLNSGGRGGETQYF

length: 20
J: TRBJ2-4
V: TRBV28
D: -
size: -
DNA: TGTGCCAGCAGGGACCTAGAGGGCCGTGGCAGGGGCCTAGCCAAAAACATTCAGTACTTC
CDR3: CASRDLEGRGRGLAKNIQYF

length: 12
J: TRBJ1-1
V: TRBV9
D: -
size: few
DNA: TGTGCCAGCAGCCCGGGGAACACTGAAGCTTTCTTT
CDR3: CASSPGNTEAFF

length: 15
J: TRBJ2-1
V: TRBV5-6
D: TRBD2
size: few
DNA: TGTGCCAGCAGCTTGCAGGGACTATCCTACAATGAGCAGTTCTTC
CDR3: CASSLQGLSYNEQFF

length: 13
J: TRBJ1-4
V: TRBV15
D: TRBD1
size: -
DNA: TGTGCCACCAGCATGGACAGGGCGGAAAAACTGTTTTTT
CDR3: CATSMDRAEKLFF

length: 14
J: TRBJ2-1
V: TRBV27
D: -
size: -
DNA: TGTGCCAGCAGTTTAAATGGGCCCCCCAACGAGCAGTTCTTC
CDR3: CASSLNGPPNEQFF

length: 16
J: TRBJ1-5
V: TRBV28
D: TRBD1
size: -
DNA: TGTGCCAGCCGTACAGGGGGCATAGTCGGTGATCAGCCCCAGCATTTT
CDR3: CASRTGGIVGDQPQHF

length: 15
J: TRBJ2-1
V: TRBV4-1
D: -
size: -
DNA: TGCGCCAGCAGCCAAGGAGAGACACTCGACAATGAGCAGTTCTTC
CDR3: CASSQGETLDNEQFF

length: 15
J: TRBJ2-3
V: TRBV19
D: TRBD2
size: -
DNA: TGTGCCAGTAGTATCACCGCGGGAGGGGCGGATACGCAGTATTTT
CDR3: CASSITAGGADTQYF

length: 17
J: TRBJ1-2
V: TRBV13
D: -
size: -
DNA: TGTGCCAGCAGCGCCGAATGGCGGGGAATGGCTAACTATGGCTACACCTTC
CDR3: CASSAEWRGMANYGYTF

length: 16
J: TRBJ2-7
V: TRBV28
D: TRBD2
size: -
DNA: TGTGCCAGCAGTCCCCTGACTAGCGGGAGCTCCTACGAGCAGTACTTC
CDR3: CASSPLTSGSSYEQYF

length: 13
J: TRBJ2-2
V: TRBV6-5
D: -
size: -
DNA: TGTGCCAGCAGTTACATATTCCCCGGGGAGCTGTTTTTT
CDR3: CASSYIFPGELFF

length: 17
J: TRBJ2-5
V: TRBV5-4
D: TRBD2
size: -
DNA: TGTGCCAGCAGCTTGCTTCCGGGACTAGCGGGGCAAGAGACCCAGTACTTC
CDR3: CASSLLPGLAGQETQYF

length: 19
J: TRBJ2-1
V: TRBV5-1
D: TRBD2
size: few
DNA: TGCGCCAGCAGCCCAGCAGGGGCTAGCGGGAGAAGTGGGTCCGATGAGCAGTTCTTC
CDR3: CASSPAGASGRSGSDEQFF

length: 17
J: TRBJ2-3
V: TRBV28
D: TRBD1
size: once
DNA: TGTGCCAGCAGTCTACCTGGGGGACAGGGAGGCACAGATACGCAGTATTTT
CDR3: CASSLPGGQGGTDTQYF

length: 13
J: TRBJ2-7
V: TRBV2
D: -
size: -
DNA: TGTGCCAGCAGTAAGGGGTTACTCTACGAGCAGTACTTC
CDR3: CASSKGLLYEQYF

length: 14
J: TRBJ2-3
V: TRBV27
D: -
size: few
DNA: TGTGCCAGCAGTTTACAAGAGCCCACAGATACGCAGTATTTT
CDR3: CASSLQEPTDTQYF

length: 14
J: TRBJ1-1
V: TRBV30
D: -
size: -
DNA: TGTGCCTGGAGTGTACCCCGAAGCCCGTCTGAAGCTTTCTTT
CDR3: CAWSVPRSPSEAFF